This TCR beta chain was captured by sequencing in a study of human T cells and chemical hapten exposure. At the level of the study: A patient group, mainly female, showed alopecia areata, totalis or universalis.

In the original analysis: Sample TCR totals centred on a median of about 100,000, ranging roughly 23,224 to 690,600. TCRdb reprocessed the RACE reads with MiXCR, giving one entry per CDR3 protein. The V and J calls reflect TCRdb's pipeline rather than the authors' work. Of some 91,000 distinct CDR3 sequences in the sample, less than 35% were seen once. By its share, this clonotype is medium-sized. The CDR3 consists of 14 residues. Germline CDR1 SGHVS, CDR2 FQNEAQ. Trimming removed 5 bases at V and 0 bases at J, with 8 bases between. Specified time point: patch test 3, about 24 weeks after DPC sensitization. Treatment noted: therapeutic diphenylcyclopropenone sensitization with weekly scalp DPC.

The rearrangement joins TRBV7-8 to TRBJ1-5; D is unresolved. The clonotype comes from a man aged 40-49 years with alopecia areata. Some clones in this sample may be carry-over from other donors' samples. Sequencing was performed on whole blood, taken in connection with sensitization to the hapten diphenylcyclopropenone (DPC). The chain's CDR3 is CASSAPYSNQPQHF. The CDR3 region has the DNA TGTGCCAGCAGCGCCCCATATAGCAATCAGCCCCAGCATTTT.